The clone carrying this T cell receptor beta chain showed up just a few times. The time point here: patch test 1, 2 weeks after DPC sensitization. As for treatment: therapeutic diphenylcyclopropenone sensitization with weekly scalp DPC. The data stem from a study of human T cells and chemical hapten exposure. Study information: Alopecia areata, totalis or universalis affected patients who were mostly female.

One entry per CDR3 protein results from TCRdb running MiXCR on the RACE reads. The sample shows some 87,000 distinct CDR3 sequences, approximately 10% of them seen only once. V lost 6 bases and J 0 bases, leaving 9 bases between the germline ends. CDR1 DFQATT and CDR2 SNEGSKA come from the germline V gene (reference sequence). The CDR3 extends over 12 amino acids. The V call is TRBV20-1, the J call TRBJ2-7; weak D call: TRBD1 (6 bases). This TCR came from a woman aged 45-59 years with alopecia areata. Some clones in this sample may be carry-over from other donors' samples. The sample was whole blood, taken in connection with sensitization to the hapten diphenylcyclopropenone (DPC). CDR3 nucleotides: TGCAGTGCCCGGGACAACTCCTACGAGCAGTACTTC. It yields the protein CSARDNSYEQYF.